The text below deals with one T cell receptor beta chain. This clonotype was counted a few times. Its recognized antigen is unknown. Qualities for individual bases were not recorded, and no much larger clone is one base off. A library prepared for alpha chains yielded this beta chain as an off-target read; its size is of little meaning. The library was obtained by 5' RACE. Sequenced on a NextSeq 500. To allow correction of PCR and sequencing errors, the TCR library protocol tagged every TCR cDNA molecule with a unique molecular identifier. As for how the authors treated the data: TCR identification, UMI-based error correction and CDR3 extraction were all carried out with Decombinator tools. TCRs above a frequency of 2 per 1,000, corresponding to the top 1% of the tumor frequency distribution, were defined as expanded. Each repertoire was subsampled 100 times to 5,000 TCRs, after which Renyi diversity was computed with the R vegan package. To build CDR3 similarity networks, amino acid triplet string-kernel similarity was used, and CDR3s were connected when their pairwise similarity was above 0.82. Starting from the raw public reads, TCRdb applied fastp trimming at Q25, assembled clones with MiXCR and retained in-frame beta chains. Rows are combined by CDR3 protein, so each entry shows the most common genes and DNA. These V and J calls derive from TCRdb rather than the authors' analysis. A total of 9,500 to 15,000 distinct CDR3 sequences appear in this sample, about 6% of them only once. 10% of the sample lies in the top ten.

This sample was taken from a study of spatial heterogeneity in lung cancer (dated by TCRdb to between 2018 and 2021). Background for the entire study: More beta-chain than alpha-chain transcripts were consistently detected, likely reflecting higher beta-chain transcript abundance. In the raw uncorrected reads, each unique combination of TCR and UMI appeared more than ten times on average. The study quantitatively compared TCR alpha and beta repertoires across multiple tumor regions, matched nontumor lung and blood in non-small cell lung cancer. Nonsynonymous mutation counts, determined by whole-exome sequencing of tumor tissue, were related to features of the TCR repertoire. At surgery, both alpha and beta chains were TCR-sequenced in roughly 200 tumor regions, about 64 matched nontumor lung samples and some 60 PBMC samples.

Trimming costs V 1 base and J 0 bases, and their ends lie 11 bases apart. The CDR3 runs 16 amino acids, cysteine and phenylalanine included. The entry retains the CDR3 DNA only, 48 bases that are in frame from base 1. The germline V gene (reference sequence) specifies SEHNR as CDR1 and FQNEAQ as CDR2. In light of the paper, this sample's time point label describes: sample taken at primary tumor resection. TCR sequencing used whole RNA extracted from tumor and nontumor lung tissue, or from cryopreserved PBMC samples, without cell sorting. Donors were around 71 patients with early-stage, untreated non-small cell lung cancer from the lung TRACERx cohort. Patients were selected for TCR sequencing only if sufficient RNA was available from at least two tumor regions. Before being selected, tumor and adjacent nontumor lung specimens were reviewed by a lung pathologist. What the work shows at the level of the full study, not this receptor alone: Confirming at a functional level the hypothesis that regional TCRs recognize regional mutations was considered to require additional single-cell paired TCR alpha and beta sequencing.

Source: normal lung tissue next to the tumor, taken at surgery. The chain was built from TRBV7-9 and TRBJ2-3; no D gene is confidently identified. The sequence derives from a male donor with early-stage non-small cell lung cancer. The nucleotide sequence is TGTGCCAGCAGCTTAGATAAGTTAACTAGCACAGATACGCAGTATTTT. This gives the protein CASSLDKLTSTDTQYF.